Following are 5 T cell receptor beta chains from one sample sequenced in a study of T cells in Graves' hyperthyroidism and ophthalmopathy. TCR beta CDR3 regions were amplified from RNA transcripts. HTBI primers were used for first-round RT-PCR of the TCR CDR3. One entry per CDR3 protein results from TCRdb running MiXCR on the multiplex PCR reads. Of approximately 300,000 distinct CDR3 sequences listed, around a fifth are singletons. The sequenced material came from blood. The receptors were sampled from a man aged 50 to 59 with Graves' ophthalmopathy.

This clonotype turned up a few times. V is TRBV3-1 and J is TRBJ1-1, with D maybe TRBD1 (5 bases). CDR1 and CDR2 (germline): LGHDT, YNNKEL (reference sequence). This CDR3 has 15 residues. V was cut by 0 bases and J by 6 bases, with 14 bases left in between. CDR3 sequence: CASSQDMGRASEAFF. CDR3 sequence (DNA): TGTGCCAGCAGCCAAGATATGGGCAGGGCGTCTGAAGCTTTCTTT. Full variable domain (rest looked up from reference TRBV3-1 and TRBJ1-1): DTAVSQTPKYLVTQMGNDKSIKCEQNLGHDTMYWYKQDSKKFLKIMFSYNNKELIINETVPNRFSPKSPDKAHLNLHINSLELGDSAVYFCASSQDMGRASEAFFGQGTRLTVV.

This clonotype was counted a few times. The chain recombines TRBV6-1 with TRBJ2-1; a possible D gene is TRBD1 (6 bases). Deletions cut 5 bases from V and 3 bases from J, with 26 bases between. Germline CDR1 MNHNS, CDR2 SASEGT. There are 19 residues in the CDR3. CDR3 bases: TGTGCCAGCAGTTATAGGCTGGACAGAAGCGCGTCCTTCTACAATGAGCAGTTCTTC. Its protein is CASSYRLDRSASFYNEQFF.

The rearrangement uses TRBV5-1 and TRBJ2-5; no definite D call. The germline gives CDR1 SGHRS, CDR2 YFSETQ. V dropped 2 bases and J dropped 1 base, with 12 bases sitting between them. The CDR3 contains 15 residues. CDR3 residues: CASSLQGVGQETQYF. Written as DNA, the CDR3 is TGCGCCAGCAGCTTACAAGGAGTGGGCCAAGAGACCCAGTACTTC. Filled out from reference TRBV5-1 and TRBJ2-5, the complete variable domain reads KAGVTQTPRYLIKTRGQQVTLSCSPISGHRSVSWYQQTPGQGLQFLFEYFSETQRNKGNFPGRFSGRQFSNSRSEMNVSTLELGDSALYLCASSLQGVGQETQYFGPGTRLLVL.

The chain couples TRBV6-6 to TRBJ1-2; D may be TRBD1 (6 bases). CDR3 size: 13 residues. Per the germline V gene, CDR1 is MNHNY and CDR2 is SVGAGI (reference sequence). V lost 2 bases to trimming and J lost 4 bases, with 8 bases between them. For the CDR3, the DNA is TGTGCCAGCAGTTACGACAGGCGCTATGGCTACACCTTC. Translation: CASSYDRRYGYTF.

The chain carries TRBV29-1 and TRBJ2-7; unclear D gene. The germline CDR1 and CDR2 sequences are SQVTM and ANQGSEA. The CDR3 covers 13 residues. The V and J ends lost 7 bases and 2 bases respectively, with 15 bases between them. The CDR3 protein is CSGLQHSPYEQYF. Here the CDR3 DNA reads TGCAGCGGCCTACAGCATTCCCCCTACGAGCAGTACTTC.